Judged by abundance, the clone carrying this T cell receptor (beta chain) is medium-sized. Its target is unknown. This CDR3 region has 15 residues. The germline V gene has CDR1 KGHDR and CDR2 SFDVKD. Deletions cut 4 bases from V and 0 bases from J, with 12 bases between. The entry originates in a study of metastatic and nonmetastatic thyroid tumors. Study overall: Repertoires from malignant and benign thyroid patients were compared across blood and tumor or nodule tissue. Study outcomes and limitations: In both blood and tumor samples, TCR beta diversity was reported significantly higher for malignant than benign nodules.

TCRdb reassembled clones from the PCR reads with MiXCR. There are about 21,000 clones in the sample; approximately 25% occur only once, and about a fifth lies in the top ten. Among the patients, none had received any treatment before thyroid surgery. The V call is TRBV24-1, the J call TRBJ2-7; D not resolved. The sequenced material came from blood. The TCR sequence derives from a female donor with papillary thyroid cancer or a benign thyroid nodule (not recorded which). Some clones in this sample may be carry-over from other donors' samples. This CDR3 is CATSDPAPNSYEQYF. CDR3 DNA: TGTGCCACCAGTGACCCGGCCCCCAACTCCTACGAGCAGTACTTC.